A selection of T cell receptor beta chains follows, all from one sample in a study of identifying expanded T cells in peripheral blood. Assay used: immunoSEQ multiplex PCR; TCRdb lists only in-frame clones, some missing. The sample records more than 75,000 clones, approximately 86% being singletons. Sequenced: blood. The receptors were gathered from a person aged 18 to 69 in good health. CDR3s include the opening cysteine and the closing phenylalanine or tryptophan. Each record gives: V gene, J gene, D gene, clone size, CDR3 DNA, CDR3 protein. A D gene is named only where the DNA matches it firmly. A row's size may be missing; if present it is once, few, many or a size class.

v_gene: TRBV14
j_gene: TRBJ1-1
d_gene: -
abundance: -
CDR3nt: TGTGCCAGCAGCCAAGGGGCTGGTGTCAACACTGAAGCTTTCTTT
CDR3aa: CASSQGAGVNTEAFF

v_gene: TRBV29-1
j_gene: TRBJ1-2
d_gene: -
abundance: -
CDR3nt: TGCAGCGTTGCTACAGGAGGGAACTATGGCTACACCTTC
CDR3aa: CSVATGGNYGYTF

v_gene: TRBV7-8
j_gene: TRBJ2-3
d_gene: TRBD1
abundance: -
CDR3nt: TGTGCCAGCAGCCTAATGGGAGACAGGGCAGGAGATACGCAGTATTTT
CDR3aa: CASSLMGDRAGDTQYF

v_gene: TRBV9
j_gene: TRBJ1-1
d_gene: -
abundance: few
CDR3nt: TGTGCCAGCAGCGTAGGGTCTGAAGCTTTCTTT
CDR3aa: CASSVGSEAFF

v_gene: TRBV5-1
j_gene: TRBJ2-3
d_gene: TRBD1
abundance: -
CDR3nt: TGCGCCAGCAGCTTGGTGACAGGGGCAACAGATACGCAGTATTTT
CDR3aa: CASSLVTGATDTQYF

v_gene: TRBV6-5
j_gene: TRBJ1-1
d_gene: TRBD1
abundance: once
CDR3nt: TGTGCCGCAGGGGGCCTGAACACTGAAGCTTTCTTT
CDR3aa: CAAGGLNTEAFF

v_gene: TRBV19
j_gene: TRBJ1-4
d_gene: -
abundance: -
CDR3nt: TGTGCCAGTAGTACAGGGGCGGGGGCGTCTAATGAAAAACTGTTTTTT
CDR3aa: CASSTGAGASNEKLFF

v_gene: TRBV7-2
j_gene: TRBJ1-6
d_gene: -
abundance: few
CDR3nt: TGTGCCAGCAGCACTGGCCCAGGGGCGGCCAATTCACCCCTCCACTTT
CDR3aa: CASSTGPGAANSPLHF

v_gene: TRBV19
j_gene: TRBJ2-7
d_gene: TRBD1
abundance: many
CDR3nt: TGTGCCGTGGGGGACAGTACGACCCAGGAGCAGTACTTC
CDR3aa: CAVGDSTTQEQYF

v_gene: TRBV7-2
j_gene: TRBJ2-7
d_gene: -
abundance: -
CDR3nt: TGTGCCAGCAGCTTTGCAGGATGGACCTACGAGCAGTACTTC
CDR3aa: CASSFAGWTYEQYF

v_gene: TRBV15
j_gene: TRBJ1-4
d_gene: -
abundance: -
CDR3nt: TGTGCCACCAGCAGAGTAGGGGGTGGGGAAAAACTGTTTTTT
CDR3aa: CATSRVGGGEKLFF

v_gene: TRBV5-4
j_gene: TRBJ2-1
d_gene: TRBD2
abundance: -
CDR3nt: TGTGCCAGCAGCTTGGCGGGAAGACGACTAGCGGTGGAGGCCAATGAGCAGTTCTTC
CDR3aa: CASSLAGRRLAVEANEQFF

v_gene: TRBV5-4
j_gene: TRBJ2-3
d_gene: -
abundance: -
CDR3nt: TGTGCCAGCAGCCCCCGAGGGATAGCAACGGCAGATACGCAGTATTTT
CDR3aa: CASSPRGIATADTQYF

v_gene: TRBV9
j_gene: TRBJ1-3
d_gene: -
abundance: -
CDR3nt: TGTGCCAGCAGCGTCCGGGACGGTGGAAACACCATATATTTT
CDR3aa: CASSVRDGGNTIYF

v_gene: TRBV18
j_gene: TRBJ1-2
d_gene: -
abundance: -
CDR3nt: TGTGCCAGCTCACCAGGAGCAGCTAACTATGGCTACACCTTC
CDR3aa: CASSPGAANYGYTF

v_gene: TRBV6-5
j_gene: TRBJ2-7
d_gene: -
abundance: -
CDR3nt: TGTGCCAGCAGTTACAGTCAGGGCTACGAGCAGTACTTC
CDR3aa: CASSYSQGYEQYF

v_gene: TRBV11-3
j_gene: TRBJ2-1
d_gene: -
abundance: -
CDR3nt: TGTGCCAGCAGCTTGACGCGCTACAATGAGCAGTTCTTC
CDR3aa: CASSLTRYNEQFF

v_gene: TRBV6-5
j_gene: TRBJ1-6
d_gene: -
abundance: -
CDR3nt: TGTGCCAGCAGTTACCGGCCACCTAATTCACCCCTCCACTTT
CDR3aa: CASSYRPPNSPLHF

v_gene: TRBV5-4
j_gene: TRBJ2-2
d_gene: -
abundance: few
CDR3nt: TGTGCCAGCAGCCAAGGACGGAACACCGGGGAGCTGTTTTTT
CDR3aa: CASSQGRNTGELFF

v_gene: TRBV30
j_gene: TRBJ1-6
d_gene: -
abundance: -
CDR3nt: TGTGCCTGGTCGGACGGAAATTCACCCCTCCACTTT
CDR3aa: CAWSDGNSPLHF

v_gene: TRBV7-6
j_gene: TRBJ2-5
d_gene: -
abundance: -
CDR3nt: TGTGCCAGCAGCCGTAGCCCGACCGGGTCACAGCTTAAACTTTTGCCTCAAGAGACCCAGTACTTC
CDR3aa: CASSRSPTGSQLKLLPQETQYF

v_gene: TRBV30
j_gene: TRBJ2-5
d_gene: -
abundance: -
CDR3nt: TGTGCCTGGAACCACCGCGGGCGTTCGGAGACCCAGTACTTC
CDR3aa: CAWNHRGRSETQYF

v_gene: TRBV28
j_gene: TRBJ1-5
d_gene: -
abundance: few
CDR3nt: TGTGCCAGCAGTTTTGGGCAGCCTTCGCATCAGCCCCAGCATTTT
CDR3aa: CASSFGQPSHQPQHF

v_gene: TRBV6-6
j_gene: TRBJ2-7
d_gene: -
abundance: once
CDR3nt: TGTGCCAGCAGTTACTCCGGCAGCGTCAACGAGCAGTACTTC
CDR3aa: CASSYSGSVNEQYF

v_gene: TRBV4-3
j_gene: TRBJ1-1
d_gene: -
abundance: -
CDR3nt: TGCGCCAGCAGCCAATTTAGCGGGGCTGCTTATTTCTTT
CDR3aa: CASSQFSGAAYFF

v_gene: TRBV19
j_gene: TRBJ1-1
d_gene: -
abundance: -
CDR3nt: TGTGCCACGGGGGCCCGGGGGACTGAAGCTTTCTTT
CDR3aa: CATGARGTEAFF

v_gene: TRBV21-1
j_gene: TRBJ1-2
d_gene: -
abundance: -
CDR3nt: TGTGCCAGCAGCACGGCTTACAGGGATGGCTACACCTTC
CDR3aa: CASSTAYRDGYTF

v_gene: TRBV6-1
j_gene: TRBJ2-7
d_gene: -
abundance: -
CDR3nt: TGTGCCAGCAGTGGACCGGCCTACGAGCAGTACTTC
CDR3aa: CASSGPAYEQYF

v_gene: TRBV10-3
j_gene: TRBJ2-7
d_gene: TRBD1
abundance: once
CDR3nt: TGTGCCATCAGTGAGCCAGGCCGGGACAGAGGCTACGAGCAGTACTTC
CDR3aa: CAISEPGRDRGYEQYF

v_gene: TRBV30
j_gene: TRBJ1-1
d_gene: -
abundance: -
CDR3nt: TGTGCCTGGAGCCGATCGAACCGGAACACTGAAGCTTTCTTT
CDR3aa: CAWSRSNRNTEAFF

v_gene: TRBV12-5
j_gene: TRBJ2-5
d_gene: -
abundance: -
CDR3nt: TGTGCTAGTGGTTTGACCGGGGAGACCCAGTACTTC
CDR3aa: CASGLTGETQYF

v_gene: TRBV7-9
j_gene: TRBJ2-7
d_gene: -
abundance: -
CDR3nt: TGTGCCAGCAGCTCCCGGGACACTTACGAGCAGTACTTC
CDR3aa: CASSSRDTYEQYF

v_gene: TRBV11-3
j_gene: TRBJ2-2
d_gene: TRBD2
abundance: -
CDR3nt: TGTGCCAGCAGCTTAGATCAGAGCGGGACTACAAACACCGGGGAGCTGTTTTTT
CDR3aa: CASSLDQSGTTNTGELFF

v_gene: TRBV18
j_gene: TRBJ2-5
d_gene: TRBD1
abundance: once
CDR3nt: TGTGCCAGCTCACCTCTCGGGACAGCCCAAGAGACCCAGTACTTC
CDR3aa: CASSPLGTAQETQYF

v_gene: TRBV19
j_gene: TRBJ1-3
d_gene: -
abundance: -
CDR3nt: TGTGCCAGTAGCCGGGGCGAGGGAAACACCATATATTTT
CDR3aa: CASSRGEGNTIYF

v_gene: TRBV6-4
j_gene: TRBJ2-1
d_gene: -
abundance: -
CDR3nt: TGTGCCAGCAGACCGATGAGCTCCTACAATGAGCAGTTCTTC
CDR3aa: CASRPMSSYNEQFF

v_gene: TRBV29-1
j_gene: TRBJ2-3
d_gene: -
abundance: -
CDR3nt: TGCAGCGTTGAAGGGACCTTAACGGGAGATACGCAGTATTTT
CDR3aa: CSVEGTLTGDTQYF

v_gene: TRBV5-6
j_gene: TRBJ1-1
d_gene: TRBD1
abundance: -
CDR3nt: TGTGCCAGCAGCTTGCTCCCAGGGGGCGGCACTGAAGCTTTCTTT
CDR3aa: CASSLLPGGGTEAFF

v_gene: TRBV4-3
j_gene: TRBJ2-2
d_gene: -
abundance: -
CDR3nt: TGCGCCAGCAGCCAAGATCCTGCGGGAAACACCGGGGAGCTGTTTTTT
CDR3aa: CASSQDPAGNTGELFF

v_gene: TRBV19
j_gene: TRBJ1-1
d_gene: TRBD1
abundance: -
CDR3nt: TGTGCCAGTAGCCGTGATACCGGGACAGGTGGAGACACTGAAGCTTTCTTT
CDR3aa: CASSRDTGTGGDTEAFF

v_gene: TRBV19
j_gene: TRBJ1-1
d_gene: -
abundance: -
CDR3nt: TGTGCCAGTAGTGTGGGGGGCGCCTGGAACACTGAAGCTTTCTTT
CDR3aa: CASSVGGAWNTEAFF

v_gene: TRBV7-7
j_gene: TRBJ2-2
d_gene: TRBD1
abundance: -
CDR3nt: TGTGCCAGCAGCTCGCAGGGGGCCACCGGGGAGCTGTTTTTT
CDR3aa: CASSSQGATGELFF

v_gene: TRBV28
j_gene: TRBJ1-4
d_gene: TRBD1
abundance: -
CDR3nt: TGTGCCAGCAGTTTATGGGGGACAGGGGGAGAAAAACTGTTTTTT
CDR3aa: CASSLWGTGGEKLFF

v_gene: TRBV5-1
j_gene: TRBJ2-1
d_gene: -
abundance: -
CDR3nt: TGCGCCAGCAAGGACGGGGGAGATGAGCAGTTCTTC
CDR3aa: CASKDGGDEQFF

v_gene: TRBV7-2
j_gene: TRBJ1-1
d_gene: -
abundance: -
CDR3nt: TGTGCCAGCAGCCCCCTACGTCAGGGAGCCGCTGAAGCTTTCTTT
CDR3aa: CASSPLRQGAAEAFF

v_gene: TRBV5-1
j_gene: TRBJ1-4
d_gene: TRBD1
abundance: -
CDR3nt: TGCGCCAGCAGCCGCGAAGGAAGGGGGCTTGAAAAACTGTTTTTT
CDR3aa: CASSREGRGLEKLFF